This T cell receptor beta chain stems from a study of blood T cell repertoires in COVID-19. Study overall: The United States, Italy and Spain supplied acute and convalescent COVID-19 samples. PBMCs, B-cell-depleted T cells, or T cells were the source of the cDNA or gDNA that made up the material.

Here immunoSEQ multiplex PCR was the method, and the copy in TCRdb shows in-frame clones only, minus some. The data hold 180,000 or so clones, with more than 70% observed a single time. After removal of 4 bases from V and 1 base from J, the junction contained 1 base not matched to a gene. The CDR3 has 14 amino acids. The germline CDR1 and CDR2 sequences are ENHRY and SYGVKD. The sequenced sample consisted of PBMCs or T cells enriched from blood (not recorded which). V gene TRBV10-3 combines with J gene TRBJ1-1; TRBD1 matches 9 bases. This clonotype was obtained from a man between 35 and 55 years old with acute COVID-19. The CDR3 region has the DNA TGTGCCATCAGTGGGACAGGGGCGAACACTGAAGCTTTCTTT. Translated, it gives CAISGTGANTEAFF.